This TCR beta chain was captured in a study of blood T cell repertoires in COVID-19. Original analysis: From reference gene primer amplification, estimates of nucleated cell counts were derived. TCRdb keeps only in-frame clones here, not all; method: immunoSEQ multiplex PCR. V, J and clone size reflect that table, while D and trimming were determined from the DNA. This sample carries 270,000 or so clones, about nine tenths of them seen once, and the ten largest clones take about 8.8%. Germline assignment: CDR1 SGDLS and CDR2 YYNGEE. Trimming cost V 2 bases and J 3 bases, with 12 bases left between them. This CDR3 has 15 residues.

This rearrangement joins TRBV9 to TRBJ1-5, with D unclear. The receptor was derived from a man aged 40-55 years with active or convalescent COVID-19. Specimen: peripheral blood. DNA of the CDR3: TGTGCCAGCAGCGTCCGCGGAGATAACAATCAGCCCCAGCATTTT. Its translation is CASSVRGDNNQPQHF.